This is a list of T cell receptor beta chains from one sample in a study of cytomegalovirus exposure and HLA in healthy donors. Libraries were prepared by immunoSEQ multiplex PCR; TCRdb keeps only in-frame clonotypes and omits some of them. This sample yields some 120,000 clones, of which under 85% are seen a single time; 5.5% to 7.5% belongs to the top ten. The specimen sequenced was PBMCs. Receptors were obtained from a woman aged 45 to 65 in good health and CMV-seropositive. The CDR3 runs from the conserved cysteine through the conserved F or W. A D gene is named only where the DNA matches it firmly. A row's size may be missing; if present it is once, few, many or a size class.

V gene	clone size	J gene	D gene	CDR3 protein	CDR3 DNA
TRBV7-6	many	TRBJ2-3	TRBD2	CASSLGGLARASDTQYF	TGTGCCAGCAGCTTAGGGGGACTAGCGCGAGCATCAGATACGCAGTATTTT
TRBV30	once	TRBJ2-1	TRBD1	CAWSGGGQGDTYNEQFF	TGTGCCTGGAGTGGAGGAGGACAGGGGGACACCTACAATGAGCAGTTCTTC
TRBV11-3	NA	TRBJ2-7	TRBD2	CASSYGGARTGEQYF	TGTGCCAGCAGCTACGGGGGGGCTAGGACGGGCGAGCAGTACTTC
TRBV5-1	few	TRBJ2-2	NA	CASSLLSGTGELFF	TGCGCCAGCAGCTTACTATCGGGGACCGGGGAGCTGTTTTTT
TRBV2	NA	TRBJ1-2	TRBD1	CASSADRRINYGYTF	TGTGCCAGCAGCGCGGACAGGCGGATTAACTATGGCTACACCTTC
TRBV25-1	NA	TRBJ1-2	NA	CASTDGTYYGYTF	TGTGCCAGCACTGACGGGACATACTATGGCTACACCTTC
TRBV5-4	NA	TRBJ1-6	TRBD1	CASSLRTGTYSPLHF	TGTGCCAGCAGCTTAAGGACAGGGACCTATTCACCCCTCCACTTT
TRBV19	NA	TRBJ2-5	NA	CASTERRPSRETQYF	TGTGCCAGTACAGAGCGGCGACCGAGTCGGGAGACCCAGTACTTC
TRBV5-1	NA	TRBJ1-1	TRBD1	CASSLYGQGASAEAFF	TGCGCCAGCAGCTTGTATGGACAGGGGGCGAGCGCTGAAGCTTTCTTT
TRBV19	NA	TRBJ2-1	NA	CASRGTPYNEQFF	TGTGCCAGTAGGGGGACTCCCTACAATGAGCAGTTCTTC
TRBV7-2	NA	TRBJ2-1	TRBD2	CASSTGLAGAKEFF	TGTGCCAGCAGCACGGGACTAGCGGGGGCGAAAGAGTTCTTC
TRBV7-2	once	TRBJ1-4	NA	CASSLVRTNEKLFF	TGTGCCAGCAGCTTAGTACGGACTAATGAAAAACTGTTTTTT
TRBV18	few	TRBJ2-1	TRBD2	CASSPLRLAGGTEQFF	TGTGCCAGCTCACCACTAAGGCTAGCGGGGGGCACTGAGCAGTTCTTC
TRBV5-1	NA	TRBJ2-5	TRBD2	CASSLVSGTSAETQYF	TGCGCCAGCAGCTTGGTATCCGGGACTAGCGCAGAGACCCAGTACTTC
TRBV5-4	few	TRBJ1-1	NA	CASSSQGQTTEAFF	TGTGCCAGCAGCTCCCAGGGGCAGACCACTGAAGCTTTCTTT
TRBV11-3	NA	TRBJ2-5	NA	CASSLGSQGFETQYF	TGTGCCAGCAGCTTAGGATCCCAGGGGTTTGAGACCCAGTACTTC
TRBV7-9	NA	TRBJ1-1	NA	CASSMTVNTEAFF	TGTGCCAGCAGCATGACAGTGAACACTGAAGCTTTCTTT
TRBV6-5	few	TRBJ1-4	NA	CASSYDRRWGKLFF	TGTGCCAGCAGTTACGACAGGAGGTGGGGAAAACTGTTTTTT
TRBV6-5	NA	TRBJ2-7	TRBD1	CASTRTGNNEQYF	TGTGCCAGCACCAGGACAGGGAATAACGAGCAGTACTTC
TRBV10-1	NA	TRBJ2-1	NA	CASSSDRFKRDEQFF	TGCGCCAGCAGTTCCGACAGGTTCAAGAGGGATGAGCAGTTCTTC
TRBV27	NA	TRBJ1-6	TRBD1	CASSVTGSYVNSPLHF	TGTGCCAGCAGTGTGACAGGGTCCTACGTTAATTCACCCCTCCACTTT
TRBV5-4	NA	TRBJ2-7	TRBD2	CASSATEVAGKNEQYF	TGTGCCAGCAGCGCCACAGAGGTAGCGGGGAAAAACGAGCAGTACTTC
TRBV19	NA	TRBJ2-5	TRBD2	CASSISGGYQETQYF	TGTGCCAGTAGTATTAGCGGGGGGTACCAAGAGACCCAGTACTTC
TRBV7-2	NA	TRBJ1-4	TRBD1	CASKVGPTGSEKLFF	TGTGCCAGCAAGGTTGGTCCGACAGGGAGTGAAAAACTGTTTTTT
TRBV13	NA	TRBJ2-1	NA	CASSSRREYPINEQFF	TGTGCCAGCAGCTCACGCCGGGAATACCCCATCAATGAGCAGTTCTTC
TRBV19	NA	TRBJ1-5	NA	CASSIRSSDQPQHF	TGTGCCAGTAGTATTCGCAGTAGCGATCAGCCCCAGCATTTT
TRBV29-1	NA	TRBJ2-5	NA	CSVSGKETQYF	TGCAGCGTGTCGGGAAAAGAGACCCAGTACTTC
TRBV7-2	NA	TRBJ2-3	NA	CASSSRLADTQYF	TGTGCCAGCAGCTCACGACTAGCAGATACGCAGTATTTT